This TCR beta chain is from a study of cytotoxic CD8 clonotypes in ibrutinib-treated CLL. V lost 1 base and J lost 0, with 10 bases in between. The CDR3 contains 16 residues. Per the germline V gene, CDR1 is SGHTA and CDR2 is FQGTGA. Here immunoSEQ multiplex PCR was the method, and the copy in TCRdb shows in-frame clones only, minus some. The top ten clones hold more than 6% of a sample with around 310,000 clones, just under 80% of them seen once. The rearrangement uses TRBV7-3 and TRBJ2-1; D tentatively reads TRBD1 or TRBD2 (6 bases each). This clonotype was obtained from a human donor with chronic lymphocytic leukemia. Sequenced material: PBMCs, taken before ibrutinib treatment. The CDR3 sequence is CASSLIGGTSYNEQFF. Here the CDR3 DNA reads TGTGCCAGCAGCTTAATAGGGGGGACCTCCTACAATGAGCAGTTCTTC.